Listed below are T cell receptor beta chains from one sample, sequenced in a study of T cells in Graves' hyperthyroidism and ophthalmopathy. One entry per CDR3 protein, called by TCRdb with MiXCR from the multiplex PCR reads. This repertoire shows approximately 400,000 distinct CDR3 sequences, approximately 20% found once; its top ten account for around 3.6%. The sequenced sample consisted of blood. These receptors were collected from a young woman with Graves' hyperthyroidism. The CDR3 runs from the conserved cysteine through the conserved F or W. The order of the fields is CDR3 DNA, CDR3 protein, D gene, V gene, clone size, J gene. A D gene is named only where the DNA matches it firmly. Only some rows state a clone size, as once, few, many or a class for expanded clones.

TGTGCCAGCAGCTCGCGGGACGGGAGCTACGAGCAGTACTTC CASSSRDGSYEQYF - TRBV7-8 many TRBJ2-7
TGTGCCAGCAGGCTCCTCGACAGGCATGGCTACACCTTC CASRLLDRHGYTF - TRBV6-1 - TRBJ1-2
TGTGCCAGCTCACCAGACGGCCTCTCTGGAAACACCATATATTTT CASSPDGLSGNTIYF - TRBV18 - TRBJ1-3
TGTGCCAGCAGTCCCTTCGGGGAGCGAGACGGCGAGCAGTACTTC CASSPFGERDGEQYF - TRBV6-1 many TRBJ2-7
TGTGCCAGCAGTGAGGGGGGTGAAGCTTTCTTT CASSEGGEAFF - TRBV2 many TRBJ1-1
TGTGCCAGCAGCTTAGGCCCGACCGTCGGGGAGACCCAGTACTTC CASSLGPTVGETQYF - TRBV7-2 many TRBJ2-5
TGCAGTGCTAGTAGGTCATTTAGGGACGAGCAGTACTTC CSASRSFRDEQYF - TRBV20-1 many TRBJ2-7
TGTGCCAGCAGCCAAGAAGCAGGCATCGCCTCAGCTTTCTTT CASSQEAGIASAFF - TRBV14 - TRBJ1-1
TGTGCCAGCAGCCGACAGGGGGCTATGAACACTGAAGCTTTCTTT CASSRQGAMNTEAFF TRBD1 TRBV12-3/TRBV12-4 many TRBJ1-1
TGTGCCAGCAGTTTATACAGACCAGGGGATCAGCCCCAGCATTTT CASSLYRPGDQPQHF - TRBV27 - TRBJ1-5
TGTGCCAGCAGTTTATGGACAGGGGGCAGAGGGGCCAACGTCCTGACTTTC CASSLWTGGRGANVLTF TRBD1 TRBV27 many TRBJ2-6
TGCAGTGCTAGAGCAGGCAGGGACTACGAGCAGTACTTC CSARAGRDYEQYF - TRBV20-1 many TRBJ2-7
TGTGCCAGCAGTTCCCCAGGGGTTAGAAACACCATATATTTT CASSSPGVRNTIYF - TRBV12-3/TRBV12-4 many TRBJ1-3
TGTGCCAGCAGGCGTTTACCCCGGGACGGCGCCTCTAACTATGGCTACACCTTC CASRRLPRDGASNYGYTF - TRBV6-2/TRBV6-3 once TRBJ1-2
TGTGCCAGCAGTCTCGGTGTTACCACCGGGGAGCTGTTTTTT CASSLGVTTGELFF - TRBV27 many TRBJ2-2
TGTGCCAGCAGCTTGAAACTGGGACAGGGGCGGAACACCGGGGAGCTGTTTTTT CASSLKLGQGRNTGELFF TRBD1 TRBV5-4 - TRBJ2-2
TGTGCCAGCAGCCGGCCGGGACAGGGCCGTGAGGGGGGCAAAAACATTCAGTACTTC CASSRPGQGREGGKNIQYF TRBD1 TRBV28 - TRBJ2-4
TGTGCCTGGAGTATGGGCGGGGGAAGCTACGAGCAGTACTTC CAWSMGGGSYEQYF TRBD2 TRBV30 many TRBJ2-7
TGTGCCAGTAGCTGGGCCGGAGATAGCAATCAGCCCCAGCATTTT CASSWAGDSNQPQHF - TRBV19 many TRBJ1-5
TGTGCCAGCAGTTACTCGGCCAGGGAGTTTCATCTGAGCTCCTACGAGCAGTACTTC CASSYSAREFHLSSYEQYF - TRBV6-2/TRBV6-3 many TRBJ2-7
TGCGCCAGCAGCCAAGGGGGAGCCCGGGGGCCCAATCAGCCCCAGCATTTT CASSQGGARGPNQPQHF - TRBV4-1 few TRBJ1-5
TGTGCCAGCAGTTTAACAGCTCCCAACTATGGCTACACCTTC CASSLTAPNYGYTF - TRBV12-3/TRBV12-4 - TRBJ1-2
TGTGCCAGCAGCGCAGGGCGACTTATGAACACTGAAGCTTTCTTT CASSAGRLMNTEAFF - TRBV9 many TRBJ1-1
TGTGCCAGCAGTTTGGGAGTTTCCTATAATTCACCCCTCCACTTT CASSLGVSYNSPLHF - TRBV12-3/TRBV12-4 many TRBJ1-6
TGTGCCAGCAGTTCCGACATCTATAGCAATCAGCCCCAGCATTTT CASSSDIYSNQPQHF - TRBV27 many TRBJ1-5
TGCAGTGCTAGCCGACAACAGGGCGGGGGCACTGAAGCTTTCTTT CSASRQQGGGTEAFF - TRBV20-1 many TRBJ1-1
TGTGCCAGCAGTCCTTCGGGGAGGGGGACGAACACCGGGGAGCTGTTTTTT CASSPSGRGTNTGELFF - TRBV12-3/TRBV12-4 - TRBJ2-2
TGTGCCAGCAGGAAGCGGACTAGCGCTGTCGGGACCCAGTACTTC CASRKRTSAVGTQYF TRBD2 TRBV2 - TRBJ2-5
TGTGCCAGCAGTCCCGGACAGGGCGTGGAAGCTTTCTTT CASSPGQGVEAFF TRBD1 TRBV28 - TRBJ1-1
TGTGCCAGCAGTCAAAGACAGCTCAATCAGCCCCAGCATTTT CASSQRQLNQPQHF - TRBV12-3/TRBV12-4 many TRBJ1-5
TGCGCCAGCAGCCAAGTAGGGGTCAATCAGCCCCAGCATTTT CASSQVGVNQPQHF - TRBV4-1 many TRBJ1-5
TGCGCCAGCAGTAAAGCCGGGACAGGGGCTAACACTGAAGCTTTCTTT CASSKAGTGANTEAFF TRBD1 TRBV10-2 many TRBJ1-1
TGCAGTGCTCTAGAACTAGCGGGGGGGCCGAACACCGGGGAGCTGTTTTTT CSALELAGGPNTGELFF TRBD2 TRBV20-1 - TRBJ2-2
TGTGCCAGCAGTTACTCGAGTACAGGGGCATCAGGCTACACCTTC CASSYSSTGASGYTF TRBD1 TRBV6-5 many TRBJ1-2
TGCAGTGCTAGTGCCCCCTCCGGGGGGAGCTCCTACGAGCAGTACTTC CSASAPSGGSSYEQYF TRBD2 TRBV20-1 many TRBJ2-7
TGTGCCAGCAGCCAAGTTCAGGGGGCCCGAGCTTTCTTT CASSQVQGARAFF TRBD1 TRBV14 - TRBJ1-1